This TCR beta chain came from a study of CD8+ T cells in alopecia areata (dated by TCRdb to between 2018 and 2020). Notes on the research overall: Treated patients were enrolled in an open-label pilot trial of oral tofacitinib at 5 to 10 mg twice daily for moderate-to-severe alopecia areata. On the human side, TCRbeta sequencing was run on scalp tissue and on sorted CD4+ and CD8+ peripheral blood T cells from healthy controls and from alopecia areata patients with either patchy or totalis/universalis disease. Biopsies were taken from tofacitinib-treated patients at baseline and again at 4 and 24 weeks into treatment, and several of those patients also had a later scalp biopsy. Tofacitinib was administered for 6 to 18 months, and 6 months of follow-up off drug were then conducted to assess delayed response and recurrence. Disease severity in treated patients was measured with the SALT score, which quantifies the percentage of affected scalp surface area. Clonality in the scalp was compared among normal scalp (n=4), patchy alopecia areata scalp (n=8), and alopecia totalis/universalis scalp (n=8). The study used high-throughput TCRbeta sequencing to examine T cell clonal expansion in alopecia areata, in both the C3H/HeJ mouse model and human patients. RNA was extracted with the PAXgene miRNA kit for fixed scalp, the miRNeasy kit for PBMCs, and the RNeasy kit for mouse skin. immunoSEQ multiplex PCR using 35 Vbeta forward primers and 13 Jbeta reverse primers was used to amplify TCRbeta CDR3 regions.

Notes on this clone: Its antigen is not yet known. Base qualities were left out, and no much larger clone turns up one base away.

Library preparation used the immunoSEQ multiplex PCR assay. RNA was extracted from all samples and reverse transcribed into cDNA as template for TCR sequencing. First-strand cDNA was synthesized using SuperScript III with a 2:1 mix of oligo-dT and random hexamers. Amplification bias was assessed with a synthetic immune receptor repertoire, and residual bias was removed computationally. In the paper's pipeline: After raw reads were preprocessed to remove errors, the CDR3 was defined following IMGT conventions as running from the conserved cysteine to phenylalanine. Clonality was computed as 1 minus the Shannon entropy, with the entropy normalized by log2 of the number of productive unique TCRs. CD4 or CD8 identity of scalp clones was inferred by cross-referencing scalp TCRbeta sequences with sorted blood CD4 and CD8 repertoires. Drawn from immuneACCESS, this table holds only the in-frame rearrangements with V and J called that TCRdb kept. Clones are partly lost; checked studies trace under half to an unresolved V gene and leave the rest unexplained. From that table come the V and J calls and clone size; the DNA was used to work out D and trimming. In all, the sample holds 150,000 to 200,000 clones, and around 58% of those were seen once. The ten largest clones represent around 13% of the sample.

The CDR3 sequence holds 15 residues, the cysteine and phenylalanine included. CDR3 DNA is the only sequence kept; it has 45 bases, read in frame from the first base. Ends trimmed: V by 3 bases, J by 3 bases; bases unmatched to a gene: 6. For CDR1 and CDR2, the germline V gene lists SNHLY and FYNNEI. General findings and caveats noted by the study authors: Tofacitinib significantly lowered scalp clonality and the number of expanded CD8+ clones among the top 100 scalp clones. Resident alphabeta T cells in normal human skin are also sequenced, complicating scalp TCR repertoire analysis, unlike mouse skin dominated by gammadelta T cells. Because the treated cohort was small and had just a single nonresponder, larger studies are needed to establish links between baseline CD8+ expansion and response. Compared with mice, TCR sequences shared between patients were less clear, possibly partly because of HLA diversity across the patient population. Many expanded lesional clones persisted in scalp and blood during tofacitinib treatment, which may partly explain relapse after stopping treatment. Lesional scalp, especially in alopecia totalis/universalis, showed higher clonality and more expanded CD8+ clones than normal scalp, suggesting antigenic drive.

According to the study, the label for this sample's time point signals: less than 30 weeks on oral tofacitinib. Explained via the paper, the treatment or condition label denotes: oral pan-JAK inhibitor, 5-10 mg twice daily. Lesional scalp punch biopsies and peripheral blood were obtained from alopecia areata patients. PBMCs were separated by density centrifugation and stained for CD3, CD4 and CD8, after which CD4+ and CD8+ T cells were sorted on a FACSAria. The sample here was CD8+ T cells sorted from blood, taken at week 24, from a patient treated with tofacitinib. This receptor was identified in a human donor with alopecia areata. In this chain, TRBV2 is recombined with TRBJ2-7, and TRBD1 aligns with 9 junction nucleotides. DNA sequence: TGTGCCAGCAGTGACCGACAGGGGGAAATCTACGAGCAGTACTTC. It translates as CASSDRQGEIYEQYF.